This T cell receptor (beta chain) was identified during a study of blood T cell repertoires in COVID-19. Study as a whole: Italy, Spain and the United States were the sources of the convalescent and acute COVID-19 samples. The cDNA or gDNA used as material had been derived from T cells, B-cell-depleted T cells, or PBMCs.

The germline gives CDR1 SGHVS, CDR2 FQNEAQ. The junction had 9 bases not matched to a gene; V was cut back by 2 bases and J by 0 bases. The CDR3 covers 17 residues. Data came from immunoSEQ multiplex PCR; TCRdb stores just in-frame clones and leaves some out. The data contain under 200,000 clones, over 75% of them singletons. Sequencing was performed on peripheral blood. The TCR sequence derives from a man between 65 and 85 years old with active or convalescent COVID-19. The genes are TRBV7-8 and TRBJ1-1; TRBD1 agrees at 7 bases. CDR3 sequence reads: CASSLLGRGQMNTEAFF. The CDR3 coding sequence is TGTGCCAGCAGCTTATTAGGTAGGGGACAGATGAACACTGAAGCTTTCTTT.